Presented here are 25 T cell receptor beta chains from one specimen sequenced in a study of cytomegalovirus exposure and HLA in healthy donors. The PCR made use of 60 Vbeta and 13 Jbeta primers. Here immunoSEQ multiplex PCR was the method, and the copy in TCRdb shows in-frame clones only, minus some. The sample carries 110,000 or so clones, under 90% recorded once. Sequenced sample: PBMCs. The receptors stem from a woman younger than 35 in good health and CMV-seronegative.

The chain has TRBV2 and TRBJ1-1; D remains ambiguous. Trimming removed 5 bases at V and 1 base at J, with 8 bases between. This CDR3 has 13 amino acids. The germline V gene encodes CDR1 SNHLY and CDR2 FYNNEI. The DNA for the CDR3 is TGTGCCAGCAGTACAACGTGGAACACTGAAGCTTTCTTT. Its protein product is CASSTTWNTEAFF.

This clone was recorded only once. The chain carries TRBV6-5 and TRBJ1-5, with unresolved D. V lost 5 bases and J 0 bases, leaving 11 bases between the germline ends. The CDR3 is 15 residues long. Germline CDR1 is MNHEY and CDR2 is SVGAGI. In DNA, the CDR3 is TGTGCCAGCAGTAAGAGCGTAACTAGCAATCAGCCCCAGCATTTT. Translated, it gives CASSKSVTSNQPQHF.

This clone came up once. This chain joins TRBV28 and TRBJ1-5; TRBD1 is a possible D gene (5 bases). This CDR3 has 13 residues. The V gene lost 7 bases and the J gene lost 5 bases, with 12 bases spanning the gap. Germline values: CDR1 MDHEN, CDR2 SYDVKM. CDR3 sequence reads: CASTQAWDQPQHF. For the CDR3, the DNA is TGTGCCAGCACACAGGCCTGGGATCAGCCCCAGCATTTT.

The chain combines TRBV7-2 with TRBJ2-2; 13 bases agree with TRBD2. Trimming cost V 5 bases and J 6 bases; bases outside gene matches: 6. The length of the CDR3 is 16 residues. Germline CDR1 and CDR2: SGHTA and FQGNSA. As DNA, the CDR3 is TGTGCCAGCAGCGCCACTAGCGGGAGGGAATCCGGGGAGCTGTTTTTT. Translated: CASSATSGRESGELFF.

This chain uses TRBV5-1 with TRBJ2-4; D is perhaps TRBD1 (6 bases). This CDR3 contains 14 residues. Germline V CDR1 and CDR2: SGHRS, YFSETQ. The V end was cut by 4 bases, the J end by 5 bases, with 13 bases between. The CDR3 DNA is TGCGCCAGCAGCACACAGGGAAGGGAAAACATTCAGTACTTC. This codes for CASSTQGRENIQYF. Supplemented by reference TRBV5-1 and TRBJ2-4, the full variable domain reads KAGVTQTPRYLIKTRGQQVTLSCSPISGHRSVSWYQQTPGQGLQFLFEYFSETQRNKGNFPGRFSGRQFSNSRSEMNVSTLELGDSALYLCASSTQGRENIQYFGAGTRLSVL.

This clone was recorded only once. V is TRBV29-1 and J is TRBJ2-7; 9 bases are a match to TRBD2. The CDR3 has 15 residues. Germline CDR1 is SQVTM and CDR2 is ANQGSEA. The ends lost 0 bases at V and 2 bases at J; junction bases unmatched: 5. The CDR3 spells CSVEEASGITYEQYF. The CDR3, as DNA: TGCAGCGTTGAAGAGGCTAGCGGGATTACCTACGAGCAGTACTTC.

The chain has TRBV19 and TRBJ1-1; D not certain. Germline assignment: CDR1 LNHDA and CDR2 SQIVND (reference sequence). This CDR3 has 15 residues. V lost 2 bases to trimming and J lost 3 bases, with 13 bases between them. The CDR3 region is CASSISRRRDTEAFF. As DNA, the CDR3 is TGTGCCAGTAGTATATCCCGGAGGAGGGACACTGAAGCTTTCTTT.

The chain combines TRBV6-5 with TRBJ1-1; D gene unclear. Germline V gene data show CDR1 as MNHEY and CDR2 as SVGAGI. Trimming took off 2 bases at V and 2 bases at J, with 15 bases between the two ends. This CDR3 has 16 residues. The CDR3 sequence: CASSYSIRGINTEAFF. CDR3 bases: TGTGCCAGCAGTTACAGTATTAGAGGGATAAACACTGAAGCTTTCTTT.

This chain links TRBV9 with TRBJ2-2; D is uncertain. The germline CDR1 and CDR2 sequences are SGDLS and YYNGEE. CDR3 length: 13 amino acids. V shed 0 bases and J shed 6 bases, with 6 bases lying between them. The CDR3 nucleotides read TGTGCCAGCAGCGTAGCTACGTCCGGGGAGCTGTTTTTT. Its translation is CASSVATSGELFF.

This clone was seen only once. V is TRBV19 and J is TRBJ1-2; TRBD1 aligns across 7 bases. The CDR3 contains 14 residues. The germline V gene encodes CDR1 LNHDA and CDR2 SQIVND (reference sequence). Trimming cost V 4 bases and J 4 bases; bases outside gene matches: 6. The CDR3: CASSTRDSSYGYTF. The CDR3 DNA is TGTGCCAGTAGTACCCGGGACAGTTCCTATGGCTACACCTTC.

The CDR3 loop is CAIRAGTSWELFF. For the CDR3, the DNA is TGTGCCATCAGAGCGGGGACATCATGGGAGCTGTTTTTT. The rearrangement uses TRBV11-2 and TRBJ2-2; possibly TRBD2 for D (7 bases). The CDR3 is 13 amino acids. Germline loops: CDR1 SGHAT, CDR2 FQNNGV. Trimming removed 10 bases from V and 9 bases from J, with 18 bases in between.

CDR3 sequence (DNA): TGTGCCACCAGCAGGGTAGGGGGGGCTCGGGAAAAACTGTTTTTT. Translation gives CATSRVGGAREKLFF. The genes are TRBV15 and TRBJ1-4; TRBD1 is a possible D gene (6 bases). In germline, CDR1 is LNHNV, CDR2 YYDKDF (reference sequence). The length of the CDR3 is 15 residues. The V gene lost 3 bases and the J gene lost 8 bases, with 16 bases spanning the gap.

V is TRBV5-4 and J is TRBJ2-3; 7 bases match TRBD1. Per the germline V gene, CDR1 is SGHNT and CDR2 is YYREEE (reference sequence). The CDR3 runs to 15 residues. Unmatched junction bases numbered 7, after V lost 4 bases and J lost 2 bases. For the CDR3, the DNA is TGTGCCAGCAGCGGTCGGACAGGATCCACAGATACGCAGTATTTT. Its translation is CASSGRTGSTDTQYF.

The rearrangement uses TRBV4-3 and TRBJ2-5, with D tentatively TRBD2 (6 bases). The CDR3 runs 15 residues. Trimming removed 0 bases at V and 7 bases at J, with 15 bases between. Germline-derived CDR1 and CDR2 are LGHNA and YSLEER. This CDR3 is CASSQEFSGPGTQYF. The CDR3 DNA reads TGCGCCAGCAGCCAAGAATTTAGCGGCCCGGGGACCCAGTACTTC.

This clone was picked up one time. The chain has TRBV7-6 and TRBJ2-1, with TRBD2 as a possible D gene (6 bases). This CDR3 has 14 residues. Trimming pared 0 bases from V and 15 bases from J, leaving 18 bases between. Per the germline V gene, CDR1 is SGHVS and CDR2 is FNYEAQ. The CDR3 nucleotides are TGTGCCAGCAGCTTAGCGCTCCAAAACGGGGAGGTGTTCTTC. This codes for CASSLALQNGEVFF.

This chain uses TRBV5-4 with TRBJ2-3; a weak D match, TRBD2 (5 bases). This CDR3 comprises 14 residues. CDR1 is SGHNT, CDR2 YYREEE, per germline (reference sequence). V was pared by 2 bases and J by 2 bases, with 9 bases between. The CDR3 DNA reads TGTGCCAGCAGCTTCGGACTTGACACAGATACGCAGTATTTT. It is translated as CASSFGLDTDTQYF.

This clone was recorded a few times. The J gene is TRBJ2-1, the V gene TRBV6-5, with TRBD1 identical over 10 bases. CDR3 length: 15 amino acids. With 6 bases clipped from V and 3 bases from J, the junction kept 5 bases outside the gene matches. CDR1 and CDR2 (germline): MNHEY, SVGAGI. The CDR3 reads CASSTDRGLYNEQFF. The CDR3 coding sequence is TGTGCCAGCAGCACCGACAGGGGGCTCTACAATGAGCAGTTCTTC.

The chain couples TRBV6-5 to TRBJ2-2; D not certain. The CDR3 is 15 amino acids. Germline V gives CDR1 MNHEY, CDR2 SVGAGI. V lost 0 bases and J 5 bases, leaving 10 bases between the germline ends. CDR3 region: CASSYSSPLTGELFF. The CDR3, as DNA: TGTGCCAGCAGTTACTCGAGTCCCCTAACCGGGGAGCTGTTTTTT.

The gene calls are TRBV5-6 and TRBJ2-3; 10 nucleotides match TRBD1. The germline V gene encodes CDR1 SGHDT and CDR2 YYEEEE. The CDR3 runs 14 residues. V trimming: 3 bases; J trimming: 7 bases; junction bases outside the gene matches: 5. CDR3 protein: CASSSGTGEYTQYF. In nucleotides, the CDR3 is TGTGCCAGCAGCTCGGGGACAGGGGAATATACGCAGTATTTT. The full variable domain, rest sourced from reference TRBV5-6 and TRBJ2-3, is DAGVTQSPTHLIKTRGQQVTLRCSPKSGHDTVSWYQQALGQGPQFIFQYYEEEERQRGNFPDRFSGHQFPNYSSELNVNALLLGDSALYLCASSSGTGEYTQYFGPGTRLTVL.

The V call is TRBV6-6, the J call TRBJ1-2; 8 positions match TRBD1. The CDR3 runs 15 residues. CDR1 is MNHNY and CDR2 is SVGAGI in the germline V gene (reference sequence). The V segment lost 4 bases and the J segment 5 bases; nucleotides outside the gene matches: 9. This chain's CDR3 is CASSSPDRVSYGYTF. CDR3 coding DNA: TGTGCCAGCAGTTCTCCGGACAGGGTTTCGTATGGCTACACCTTC.

This sequence joins TRBV9 and TRBJ1-1; D is possibly TRBD1 (6 bases). Germline V CDR1 and CDR2: SGDLS, YYNGEE. The V and J ends lost 4 bases and 3 bases respectively, with 13 bases between them. The CDR3 spans 14 residues. As DNA, the CDR3 is TGTGCCAGCAGCCAACGGACAGACTACACTGAAGCTTTCTTT. The encoded protein is CASSQRTDYTEAFF.

The CDR3 here is CASSLTSPGYEQYF. Here the CDR3 DNA reads TGTGCCAGCAGCTTGACTAGCCCGGGGTACGAGCAGTACTTC. The V gene is TRBV28, the J gene TRBJ2-7, with 7 nucleotides matching TRBD2. V lost 6 bases to trimming and J lost 4 bases; unmatched junction nucleotides: 9. The CDR3 consists of 14 residues. Germline CDR1 MDHEN, CDR2 SYDVKM.

This clone was detected only once. CDR3 residues: CSVGGEQGYEQYF. The CDR3, as DNA: TGCAGCGTTGGAGGGGAACAGGGCTACGAGCAGTACTTC. The V gene is TRBV29-1, the J gene TRBJ2-5; D possibly corresponds to TRBD1 (6 bases). The end of the DNA is better explained by TRBJ2-7, so the J call may be wrong. Germline assignment: CDR1 SQVTM and CDR2 ANQGSEA. This CDR3 has 13 amino acids.

The table lists this clone with a count of one. The V and J genes are TRBV6-4 and TRBJ1-1; D gene ambiguous. Germline assignment: CDR1 MRHNA and CDR2 SNTAGT. The CDR3 loop spans 15 amino acids. Trimming left V 8 bases short and J 2 bases short, with 18 bases between. This CDR3 is CASSISGDGNTEAFF. The CDR3 DNA reads TGTGCCAGCTCAATCTCCGGGGATGGAAACACTGAAGCTTTCTTT.

V is TRBV7-2 and J is TRBJ1-6; 9 bases line up with TRBD1. Germline V gene lookup returns CDR1 SGHTA and CDR2 FQGNSA. J lost 9 bases, V lost 4 bases, and 10 bases had no gene match. CDR3 length equals 16 residues. CDR3 region: CASSSQGQGRSSPLHF. The CDR3 DNA is TGTGCCAGCAGCTCCCAGGGACAGGGTCGTAGTTCACCCCTCCACTTT.